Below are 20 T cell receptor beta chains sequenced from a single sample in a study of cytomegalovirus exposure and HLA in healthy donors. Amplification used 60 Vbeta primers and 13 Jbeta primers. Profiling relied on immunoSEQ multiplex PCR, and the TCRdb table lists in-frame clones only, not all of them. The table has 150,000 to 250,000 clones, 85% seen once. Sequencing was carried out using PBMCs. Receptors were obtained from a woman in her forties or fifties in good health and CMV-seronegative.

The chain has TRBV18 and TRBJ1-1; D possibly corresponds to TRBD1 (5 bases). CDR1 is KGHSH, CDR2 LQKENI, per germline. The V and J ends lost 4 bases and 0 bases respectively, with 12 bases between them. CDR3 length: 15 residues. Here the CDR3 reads CASSLTQDMNTEAFF. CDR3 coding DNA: TGTGCCAGCTCACTTACTCAGGACATGAACACTGAAGCTTTCTTT.

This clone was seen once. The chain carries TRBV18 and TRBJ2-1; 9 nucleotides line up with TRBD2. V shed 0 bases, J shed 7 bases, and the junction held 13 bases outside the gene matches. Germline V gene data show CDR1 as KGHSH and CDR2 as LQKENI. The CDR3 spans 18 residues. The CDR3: CASSPPTGLANLWNEQFF. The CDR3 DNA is TGTGCCAGCTCACCACCGACGGGACTAGCTAACCTCTGGAATGAGCAGTTCTTC.

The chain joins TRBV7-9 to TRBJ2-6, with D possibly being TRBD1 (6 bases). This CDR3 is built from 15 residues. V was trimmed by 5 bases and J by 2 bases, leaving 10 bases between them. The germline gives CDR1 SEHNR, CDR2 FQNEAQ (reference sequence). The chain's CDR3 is CASSPQGTGANVLTF. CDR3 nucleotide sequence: TGTGCCAGCAGCCCACAGGGAACTGGGGCCAACGTCCTGACTTTC.

The CDR3 region has the DNA TGTGCCAGCAGCCCCGAAAGTCGCAGGGAGGGCTATGGCTACACCTTC. Its protein product is CASSPESRREGYGYTF. The chain links TRBV7-2 to TRBJ1-2; a possible D gene is TRBD1 (5 bases). Deletions cut 5 bases from V and 4 bases from J, with 20 bases between. The CDR3 runs to 16 residues. Germline V gives CDR1 SGHTA, CDR2 FQGNSA. Filled out from reference TRBV7-2 and TRBJ1-2, the complete variable domain reads GAGVSQSPSNKVTEKGKDVELRCDPISGHTALYWYRQSLGQGLEFLIYFQGNSAPDKSGLPSDRFSAERTGGSVSTLTIQRTQQEDSAVYLCASSPESRREGYGYTFGSGTRLTVV.

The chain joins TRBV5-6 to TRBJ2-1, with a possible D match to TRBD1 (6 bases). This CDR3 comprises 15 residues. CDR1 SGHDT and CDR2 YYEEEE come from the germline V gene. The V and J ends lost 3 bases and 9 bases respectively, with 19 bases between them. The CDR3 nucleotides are TGTGCCAGCAGCTCACCCGACAGGCGTCTCGGTGAGCAGTTCTTC. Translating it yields CASSSPDRRLGEQFF.

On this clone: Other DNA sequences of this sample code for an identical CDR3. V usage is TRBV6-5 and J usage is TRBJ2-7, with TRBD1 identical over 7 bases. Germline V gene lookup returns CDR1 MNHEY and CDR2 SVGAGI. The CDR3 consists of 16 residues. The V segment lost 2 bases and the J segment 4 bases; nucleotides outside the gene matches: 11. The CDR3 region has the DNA TGTGCCAGCAGTTACGATAAGCCGGGACAGACATACGAGCAGTACTTC. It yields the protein CASSYDKPGQTYEQYF.

The DNA for the CDR3 is TGTGCCAGCAGTTCGACCCCCAGCGGACTTGTCTCCTACGAGCAGTACTTC. Translated, it gives CASSSTPSGLVSYEQYF. The chain is built from TRBV28 and TRBJ2-7; possible D gene TRBD2, 5 bases. The germline CDR1 and CDR2 sequences are MDHEN and SYDVKM. V was clipped by 4 bases and J by 0 bases, with 19 bases between them. This CDR3 has 17 residues. The full variable domain, rest sourced from reference TRBV28 and TRBJ2-7, is DVKVTQSSRYLVKRTGEKVFLECVQDMDHENMFWYRQDPGLGLRLIYFSYDVKMKEKGDIPEGYSVSREKKERFSLILESASTNQTSMYLCASSSTPSGLVSYEQYFGPGTRLTVT.

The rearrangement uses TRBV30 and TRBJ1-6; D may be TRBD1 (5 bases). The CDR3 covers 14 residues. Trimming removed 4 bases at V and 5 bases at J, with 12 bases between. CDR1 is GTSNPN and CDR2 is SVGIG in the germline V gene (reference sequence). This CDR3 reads CAWMAGLNNSPLHF. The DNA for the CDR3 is TGTGCCTGGATGGCAGGGCTCAATAATTCACCCCTCCACTTT.

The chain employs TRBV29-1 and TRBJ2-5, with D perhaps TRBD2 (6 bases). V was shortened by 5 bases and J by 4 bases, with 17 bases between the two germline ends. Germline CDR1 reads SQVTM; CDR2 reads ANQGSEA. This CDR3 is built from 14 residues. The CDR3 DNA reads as TGCAGCGTTCTCGCGGGGAATGGGGGAGAGACCCAGTACTTC. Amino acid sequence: CSVLAGNGGETQYF.

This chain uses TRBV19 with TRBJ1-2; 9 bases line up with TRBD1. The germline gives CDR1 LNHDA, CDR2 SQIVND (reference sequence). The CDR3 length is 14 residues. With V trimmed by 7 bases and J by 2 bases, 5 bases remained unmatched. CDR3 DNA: TGTGCCAGTACTCAGACAGGGGGGAACTATGGCTACACCTTC. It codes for CASTQTGGNYGYTF.

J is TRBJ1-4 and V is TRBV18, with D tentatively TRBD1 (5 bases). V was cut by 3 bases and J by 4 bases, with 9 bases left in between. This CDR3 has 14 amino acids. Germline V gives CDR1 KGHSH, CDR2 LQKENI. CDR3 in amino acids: CASSPGLSNEKLFF. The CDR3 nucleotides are TGTGCCAGCTCACCGGGACTCAGTAATGAAAAACTGTTTTTT.

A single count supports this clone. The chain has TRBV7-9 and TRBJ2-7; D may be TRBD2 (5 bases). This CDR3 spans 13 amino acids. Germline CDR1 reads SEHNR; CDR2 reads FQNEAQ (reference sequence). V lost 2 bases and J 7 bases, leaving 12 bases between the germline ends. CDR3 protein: CASSLMIAREQYF. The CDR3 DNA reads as TGTGCCAGCAGCTTAATGATAGCGCGTGAGCAGTACTTC.

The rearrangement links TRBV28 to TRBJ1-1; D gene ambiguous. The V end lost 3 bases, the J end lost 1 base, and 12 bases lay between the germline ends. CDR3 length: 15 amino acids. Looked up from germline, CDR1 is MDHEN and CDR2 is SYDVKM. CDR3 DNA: TGTGCCAGCAGTTTCTTCCAAGCCTCGAACACTGAAGCTTTCTTT. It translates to CASSFFQASNTEAFF.

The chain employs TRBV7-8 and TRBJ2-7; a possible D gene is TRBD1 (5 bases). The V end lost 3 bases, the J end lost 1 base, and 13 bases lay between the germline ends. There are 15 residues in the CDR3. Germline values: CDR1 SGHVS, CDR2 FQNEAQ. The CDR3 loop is CASSFGQGTSYEQYF. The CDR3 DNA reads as TGTGCCAGCAGCTTTGGGCAGGGTACTTCCTACGAGCAGTACTTC.

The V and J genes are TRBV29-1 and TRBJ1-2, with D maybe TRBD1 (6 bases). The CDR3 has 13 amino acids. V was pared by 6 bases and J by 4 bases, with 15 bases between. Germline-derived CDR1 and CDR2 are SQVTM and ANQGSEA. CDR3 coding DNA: TGCAGCGTCCTGGCAGGGACAAGCTATGGCTACACCTTC. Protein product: CSVLAGTSYGYTF.

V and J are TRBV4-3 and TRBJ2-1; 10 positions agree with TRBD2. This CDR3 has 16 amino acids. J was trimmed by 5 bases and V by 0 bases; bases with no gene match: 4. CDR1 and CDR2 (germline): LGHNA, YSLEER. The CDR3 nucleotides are TGCGCCAGCAGCCAAGAGAGCCTAGCGGGGGACAATGAGCAGTTCTTC. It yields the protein CASSQESLAGDNEQFF.

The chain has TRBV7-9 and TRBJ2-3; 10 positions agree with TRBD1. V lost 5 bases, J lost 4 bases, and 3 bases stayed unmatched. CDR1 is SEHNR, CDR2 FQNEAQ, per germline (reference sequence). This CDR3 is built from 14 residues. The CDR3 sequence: CASSAGQGSDTQYF. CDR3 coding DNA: TGTGCCAGCAGCGCGGGACAGGGGTCAGATACGCAGTATTTT.

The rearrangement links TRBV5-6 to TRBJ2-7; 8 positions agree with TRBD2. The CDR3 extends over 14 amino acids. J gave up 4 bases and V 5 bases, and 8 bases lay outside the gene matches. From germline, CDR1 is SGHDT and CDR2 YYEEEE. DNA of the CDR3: TGTGCCAGCAGATTTGGACTAGCAGGTTACGAGCAGTACTTC. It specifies CASRFGLAGYEQYF.

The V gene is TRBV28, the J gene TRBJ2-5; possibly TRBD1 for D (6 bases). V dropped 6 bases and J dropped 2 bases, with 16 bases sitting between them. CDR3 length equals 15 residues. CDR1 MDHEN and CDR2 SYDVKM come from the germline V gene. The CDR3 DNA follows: TGTGCCAGCAGAAGAAAAGGACAGAAACAAGAGACCCAGTACTTC. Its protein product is CASRRKGQKQETQYF.

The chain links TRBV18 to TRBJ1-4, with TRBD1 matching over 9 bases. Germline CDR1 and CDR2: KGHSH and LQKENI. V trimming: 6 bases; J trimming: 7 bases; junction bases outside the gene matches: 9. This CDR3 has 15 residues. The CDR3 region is CASSLGQGESEKLFF. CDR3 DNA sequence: TGTGCCAGCTCTCTGGGACAGGGCGAAAGTGAAAAACTGTTTTTT.